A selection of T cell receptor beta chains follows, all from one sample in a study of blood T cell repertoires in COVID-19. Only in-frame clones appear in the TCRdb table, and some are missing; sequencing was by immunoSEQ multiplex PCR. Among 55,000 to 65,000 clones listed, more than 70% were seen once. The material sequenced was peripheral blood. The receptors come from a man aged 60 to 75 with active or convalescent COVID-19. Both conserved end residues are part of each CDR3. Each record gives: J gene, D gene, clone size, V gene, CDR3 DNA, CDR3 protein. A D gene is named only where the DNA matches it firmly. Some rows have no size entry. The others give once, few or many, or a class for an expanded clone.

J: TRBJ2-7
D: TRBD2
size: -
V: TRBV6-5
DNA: TGTGCCAGCAGTCTTAGCGGGGGCCCCTACGAGCAGTACTTC
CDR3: CASSLSGGPYEQYF

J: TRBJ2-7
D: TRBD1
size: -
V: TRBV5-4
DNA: TGTGCCAGCAGCTCAAGGTACGGACAGGACTCCTACGAGCAGTACTTC
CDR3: CASSSRYGQDSYEQYF

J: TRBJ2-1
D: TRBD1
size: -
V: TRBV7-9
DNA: TGTGCCAGCAGCCCCCGAGTGGGACAGGGGGCCCATGAGCAGTTCTTC
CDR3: CASSPRVGQGAHEQFF

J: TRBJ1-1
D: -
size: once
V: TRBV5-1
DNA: TGCGCCAGCCGATTGGGGGGCATGGAAGCTTTCTTT
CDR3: CASRLGGMEAFF

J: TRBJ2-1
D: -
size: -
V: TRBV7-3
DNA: TGTGCCAGCAGCTTCCCTCCGGGTGAGCAGTTCTTC
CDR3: CASSFPPGEQFF

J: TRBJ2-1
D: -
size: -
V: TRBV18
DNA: TGTGCCAGCTCACCCAACAGGGGAGGCCATGAGCAGTTCTTC
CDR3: CASSPNRGGHEQFF

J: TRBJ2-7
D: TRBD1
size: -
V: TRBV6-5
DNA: TGTGCCAGCAGAACCGGGACAGGGACCTACGAGCAGTACTTC
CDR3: CASRTGTGTYEQYF

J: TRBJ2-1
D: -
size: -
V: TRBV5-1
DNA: TGCGCCAGCAGCTTGTGGGCTAGCCTCTCCTACAATGAGCAGTTCTTC
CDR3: CASSLWASLSYNEQFF

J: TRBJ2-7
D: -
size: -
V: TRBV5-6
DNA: TGTGCCAGCAGCTTTTACGGCGAGCAGTACTTC
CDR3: CASSFYGEQYF

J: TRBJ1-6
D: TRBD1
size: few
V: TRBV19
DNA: TGTGCCAGTAGTCTCCGGACAGGGGATAATTCACCCCTCCACTTT
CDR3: CASSLRTGDNSPLHF

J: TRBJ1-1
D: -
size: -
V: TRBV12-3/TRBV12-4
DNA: TGTGCCAGCAGTTTTCAGTTGAACACTGAAGCTTTCTTT
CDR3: CASSFQLNTEAFF

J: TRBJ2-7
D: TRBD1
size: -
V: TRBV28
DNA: TGTGCCAGCAGGATAGGACAGGGAAGTCAGTACTTC
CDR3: CASRIGQGSQYF

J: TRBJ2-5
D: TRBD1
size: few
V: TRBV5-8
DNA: TGTGCCAGCAGCTTATACAGGGGGCTGAGGCTAGAGACCCAGTACTTC
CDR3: CASSLYRGLRLETQYF

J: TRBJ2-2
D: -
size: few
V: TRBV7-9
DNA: TGTGCCAGCAGCTTTTCTGAGCTCGGGGAGCTGTTTTTT
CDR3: CASSFSELGELFF

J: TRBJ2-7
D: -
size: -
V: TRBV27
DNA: TGTGCCAGCAGTTTATATTCTCCGGCGGGCTCCTACGAGCAGTACTTC
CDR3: CASSLYSPAGSYEQYF

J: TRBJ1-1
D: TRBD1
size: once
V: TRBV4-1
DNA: TGCGCCAGCAGCGTACAGGGGGAAGCTTTCTTT
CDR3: CASSVQGEAFF

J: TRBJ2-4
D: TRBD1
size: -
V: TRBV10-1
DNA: TGCGCCACTTTCTCGGGACAGGGACCAAACATTCAGTACTTC
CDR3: CATFSGQGPNIQYF

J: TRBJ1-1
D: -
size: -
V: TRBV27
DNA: TGTGCCAGCAGCCCGGCTCCCACAGGGAACACTGAAGCTTTCTTT
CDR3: CASSPAPTGNTEAFF

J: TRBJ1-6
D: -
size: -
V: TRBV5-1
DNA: TGCGCCAGCAGCGCATCCTCCAGCGCCTATAATTCACCCCTCCACTTT
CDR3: CASSASSSAYNSPLHF

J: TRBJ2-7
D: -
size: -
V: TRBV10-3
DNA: TGTGCCATCAGCGCCCGGACAGACGACGAGCAGTACTTC
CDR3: CAISARTDDEQYF

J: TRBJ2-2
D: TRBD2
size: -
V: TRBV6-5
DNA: TGTGCCAGCAGGACGGGACTAAACACCGGGGAGCTGTTTTTT
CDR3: CASRTGLNTGELFF

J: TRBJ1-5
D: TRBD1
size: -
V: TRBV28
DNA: TGTGCCAGCAGTCCCGGACAGGGGGGTCAGCCCCAGCATTTT
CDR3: CASSPGQGGQPQHF

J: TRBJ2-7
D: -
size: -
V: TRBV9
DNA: TGTGCCAGCACCCTGGGGACGGGAGCTGGCGAGCAGTACTTC
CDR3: CASTLGTGAGEQYF

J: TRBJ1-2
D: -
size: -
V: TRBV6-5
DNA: TGTGCCAGCAGCCGGGTAGGGGGCTATGGCTACACCTTC
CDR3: CASSRVGGYGYTF

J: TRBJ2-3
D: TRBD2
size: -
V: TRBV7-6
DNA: TGTGCCAGCAGCCCTACTAGCGGCCTCACAGATACGCAGTATTTT
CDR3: CASSPTSGLTDTQYF

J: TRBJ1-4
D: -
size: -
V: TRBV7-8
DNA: TGTGCCAGCAGCAAACGGACAGCCGAAAAACTGTTTTTT
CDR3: CASSKRTAEKLFF

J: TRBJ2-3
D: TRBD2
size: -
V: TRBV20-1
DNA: TGCAGTGCTAGTTGGCGGGGGGGGACAGATACGCAGTATTTT
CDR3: CSASWRGGTDTQYF

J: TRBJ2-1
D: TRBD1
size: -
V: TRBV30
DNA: TGTGCCTGGAGGGGGACAGGGGGCAATGAGCAGTTCTTC
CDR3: CAWRGTGGNEQFF

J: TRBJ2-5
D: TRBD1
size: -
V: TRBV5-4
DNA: TGTGCCAGCAGCCGTGGCGGACAGGACGTGGAGACCCAGTACTTC
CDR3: CASSRGGQDVETQYF

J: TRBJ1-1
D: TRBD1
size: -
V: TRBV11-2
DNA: TGTGCCAGCATCGGTTTCCCAATTGGGACAGAGAACACTGAAGCTTTCTTT
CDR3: CASIGFPIGTENTEAFF

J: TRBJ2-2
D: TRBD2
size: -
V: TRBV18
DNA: TGTGCCAGCTCACCCCCGGGGGGGGGCACCGGGGAGCTGTTTTTT
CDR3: CASSPPGGGTGELFF

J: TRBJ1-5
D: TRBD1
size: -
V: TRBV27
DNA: TGTGCCAGCAGTTCCCTAGACAGGGGTAGCAATCAGCCCCAGCATTTT
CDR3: CASSSLDRGSNQPQHF

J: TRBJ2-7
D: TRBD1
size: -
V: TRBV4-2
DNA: TGTGCCAGCAGCCGCGCCGAGGACAGGGGTGGCCACGAGCAGTACTTC
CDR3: CASSRAEDRGGHEQYF

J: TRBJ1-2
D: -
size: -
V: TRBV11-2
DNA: TGTGCCAGCAGCTTAGATCTGAAGCAGGCTCACACCTATGGCTACACCTTC
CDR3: CASSLDLKQAHTYGYTF

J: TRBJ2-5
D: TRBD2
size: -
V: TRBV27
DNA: TGTGCCAGCAGTTTTGGGCCCCCTAGCGGGGGGGCCTGGGAGACCCAGTACTTC
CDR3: CASSFGPPSGGAWETQYF

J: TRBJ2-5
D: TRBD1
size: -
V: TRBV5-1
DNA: TGCGCCAGCAGCTTGGCTGGGACAGAAGTGGTAGAGACCCAGTACTTC
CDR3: CASSLAGTEVVETQYF

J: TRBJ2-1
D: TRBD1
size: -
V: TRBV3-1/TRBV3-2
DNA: TGTGCCAGCCTAGGAGACAGGGGACATTACAATGAGCAGTTCTTC
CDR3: CASLGDRGHYNEQFF

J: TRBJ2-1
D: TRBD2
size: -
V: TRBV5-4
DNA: TGTGCCAGCAGCTCCGGGACTAGATTGGGGGATGAGCAGTTCTTC
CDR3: CASSSGTRLGDEQFF

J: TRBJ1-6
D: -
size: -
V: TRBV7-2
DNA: TGTGCCAGCAGCTTCGGGACACCTAATTCACCCCTCCACTTT
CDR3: CASSFGTPNSPLHF

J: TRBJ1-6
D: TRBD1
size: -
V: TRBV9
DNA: TGTGCCAGCAGCTCCAAAGGCTCGGGGACAGTGTGGTCACCCCTCCACTTT
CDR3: CASSSKGSGTVWSPLHF

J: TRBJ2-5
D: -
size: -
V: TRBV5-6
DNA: TGTGCCAGCAGCTTACCAGGTACAGAGACCCAGTACTTC
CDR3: CASSLPGTETQYF

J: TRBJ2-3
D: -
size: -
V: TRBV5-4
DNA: TGTGCCAGCAGCCTTAGACAGAATACAGATACGCAGTATTTT
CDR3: CASSLRQNTDTQYF

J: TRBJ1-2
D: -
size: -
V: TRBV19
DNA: TGTGCCAGTAATAAGGGGGTAGCCAATAACTATGGCTACACCTTC
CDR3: CASNKGVANNYGYTF

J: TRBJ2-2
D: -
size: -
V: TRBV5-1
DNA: TGCGCCAGCAGCTTGGGGGTAGCGGTGTCGACCGGGGAGCTGTTTTTT
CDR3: CASSLGVAVSTGELFF

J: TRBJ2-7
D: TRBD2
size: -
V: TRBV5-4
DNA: TGTGCCAGCAGCCCGGGACTAGCGGCCAACGAGCAGTACTTC
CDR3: CASSPGLAANEQYF

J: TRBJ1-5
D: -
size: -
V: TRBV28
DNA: TGTGCCAGCAGTTTCGCCCTAAGTCAGCCCCAGCATTTT
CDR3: CASSFALSQPQHF

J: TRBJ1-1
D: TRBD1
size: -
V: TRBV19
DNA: TGTGCCAGTGGAGGCGAGGGGGACAGGGTTGAGACTGAAGCTTTCTTT
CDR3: CASGGEGDRVETEAFF

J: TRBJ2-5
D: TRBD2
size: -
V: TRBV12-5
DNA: TGTGCTAGTGGTTTGGAGAGCGGGGGCGAGACCCAGTACTTC
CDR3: CASGLESGGETQYF

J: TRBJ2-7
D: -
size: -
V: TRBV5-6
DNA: TGTGCCAGCAGCTACGACAGGCATTCCTACGAGCAGTACTTC
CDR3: CASSYDRHSYEQYF

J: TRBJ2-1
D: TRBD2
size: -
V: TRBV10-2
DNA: TGCGCCAGCACTAGACTAGCGGACTCCTACAATGAGCAGTTCTTC
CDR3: CASTRLADSYNEQFF

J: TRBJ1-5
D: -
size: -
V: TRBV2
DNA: TGTGCCAGCAGTGAGTTATCGGATCAGCCCCAGCATTTT
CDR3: CASSELSDQPQHF

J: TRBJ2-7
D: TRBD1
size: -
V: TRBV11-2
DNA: TGTGCCAGCAGCCCTCAGACAGGGCCATCATACGAGCAGTACTTC
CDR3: CASSPQTGPSYEQYF

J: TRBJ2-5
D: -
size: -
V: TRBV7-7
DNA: TGTGCCAGCAGCTTAGTTCGCGGGGTCCAAGAGACCCAGTACTTC
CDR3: CASSLVRGVQETQYF

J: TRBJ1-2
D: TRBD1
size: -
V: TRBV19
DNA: TGTGCCAGTAGACAGGGGAGAGACTATGGCTACACCTTC
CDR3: CASRQGRDYGYTF

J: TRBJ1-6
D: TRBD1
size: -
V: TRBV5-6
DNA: TGTGCCAGCAGCTTGGAACAGGGGAACAATTCACCCCTCCACTTT
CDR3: CASSLEQGNNSPLHF